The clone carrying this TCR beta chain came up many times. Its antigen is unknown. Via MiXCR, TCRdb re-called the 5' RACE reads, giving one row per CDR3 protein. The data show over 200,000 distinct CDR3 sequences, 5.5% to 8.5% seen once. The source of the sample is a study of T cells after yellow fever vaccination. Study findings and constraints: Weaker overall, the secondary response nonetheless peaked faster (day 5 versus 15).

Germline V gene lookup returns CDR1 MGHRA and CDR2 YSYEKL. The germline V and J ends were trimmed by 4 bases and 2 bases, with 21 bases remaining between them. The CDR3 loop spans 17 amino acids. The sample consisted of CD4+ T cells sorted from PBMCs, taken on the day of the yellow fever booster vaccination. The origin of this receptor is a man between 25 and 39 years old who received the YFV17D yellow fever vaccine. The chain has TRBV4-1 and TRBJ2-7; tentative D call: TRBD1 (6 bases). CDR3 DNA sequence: TGCGCCAGCAGCCGATACAACAGGGAAAAGTTCCCCTACGAGCAGTACTTC. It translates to CASSRYNREKFPYEQYF.